Listed here is a single TCR beta chain. The repertoire was sequenced with immunoSEQ multiplex PCR; TCRdb's copy has only in-frame clones and lacks some. The sample comprises approximately 79,000 clones, 95% to 97% of which are singletons, and less than 0.35% rests with the top ten. The CDR3 extends over 17 amino acids. Trimming took 6 bases from V and 0 from J; bases not matched to a gene: 10. Germline values: CDR1 WSHSY, CDR2 SAAADI. This record comes from a study of technical replicates of blood from several donors. V usage is TRBV10-2 and J usage is TRBJ1-3, with TRBD1 matching 8 bases. Source material: T cells isolated from PBMCs. This sequence was found in a human donor in good health. The CDR3 DNA sequence: TGCGCCAGCAGACTTTTATCGGGACAGGCCTCTGGAAACACCATATATTTT. This codes for CASRLLSGQASGNTIYF.